This entry is about one TCR beta chain. CDR3 length: 14 residues. V was trimmed by 5 bases and J by 8 bases, leaving 18 bases between them. Germline V gene sequence: CDR1 LNHNV, CDR2 YYDKDF (reference sequence). The data were obtained in a study of blood T cell repertoires in COVID-19. The overall study: COVID-19 samples collected from the United States, Italy and Spain covered acute and convalescent phases. From T cells, B-cell-depleted T cells, or PBMCs came the material, which was cDNA or gDNA.

Per the original methods: Estimation of nucleated cell counts was performed using reference gene primer amplification. Sequencing used immunoSEQ multiplex PCR; TCRdb keeps in-frame clones, though not all of them. V and J calls and clone size follow that table, whereas D and trimming were derived from the DNA. The data hold 200,000 to 300,000 clones, with roughly 86% observed a single time. The chain uses TRBV15 and TRBJ2-5, with TRBD2 as a possible D gene (5 bases). The receptor was isolated from a man aged 35 to 55 who had recovered from COVID-19. Sequencing was performed on peripheral blood. The CDR3 region is CATSETAVPDTQYF. In DNA, the CDR3 is TGTGCCACCAGCGAAACAGCGGTTCCAGACACCCAGTACTTC.